This T cell receptor beta chain was identified in a study of T cells after posttransplantation cyclophosphamide (TCRdb year 2016). Context from the whole study: Using TRB sequencing, the study followed how the T cell repertoire rebuilt after myeloablative bone marrow transplantation with posttransplantation cyclophosphamide given as GVHD prophylaxis. Samples from 35 PTCy-treated patients, along with samples from some 17 of their related bone marrow donors, underwent antigen receptor sequencing. TRB sequencing was performed on blood from all 35 or so PTCy patients with 1-year posttransplant specimens. In 3 patients, up to about 3 additional blood samples taken between 2 and 5.2 years after transplant also underwent TRB sequencing, as did pretransplant blood from a handful of patients. Because TRA and TRB clonality were tightly correlated in fewer than ten samples, subsequent TCR analyses were focused on TRB only. Public TRB sequences were queried against a database of over 3,500 sequences associated with responses to pathogens, tumor antigens, self-antigens and alloantigens. Overall study results and their limits: At 1-2 months, donor-recipient similarity was low but rose over the first year, and the later blood repertoires were often dominated by donor CD8+ memory clones. The TRB repertoires of T cells infiltrating skin or the GI tract showed only limited overlap with the TRB repertoires found in blood. Across a few dozen patients, TRB clonality was highly associated with recipient CMV seropositivity and CMV reactivation, and diversity in PTCy patients was similar to diversity in CNI/methotrexate controls.

This clone was observed at least ten times. Its antigen target is currently unknown. Base qualities are missing; no much larger clone stands one base away. Counted from cysteine to phenylalanine, this CDR3 has 14 amino acids. This entry keeps only the CDR3 DNA: 42 bases, framed from base 1. The CDR1 and CDR2 encoded by the germline V gene are SGHRS and YFSETQ. V gives up 7 bases and J gives up 2 bases, and the segment between their germline ends measures 13 bases. Related bone marrow donors provided peripheral blood samples on the day of marrow donation. Peripheral blood and bone marrow mononuclear cells were isolated by Ficoll-Hypaque density centrifugation and were cryopreserved. TRB sequencing used genomic DNA with the immunoSEQ assay at survey resolution or the hsTCRB kit. As for the authors' bioinformatics: The immunoSEQ software was used for initial read processing, and the LymphoSeq R package was used for repertoire analyses. For each TRB dataset, clonality was calculated as 1 minus normalized Shannon entropy, and the Gini coefficient was computed as well. Phenotypes of unsorted samples were inferred by mapping TRB sequences from sorted subsets of the recipient or donor onto the same recipient's unsorted samples. TCRdb holds this immuneACCESS table with in-frame rearrangements only. Some clones are missing; in checked studies, unresolved V genes explain under half, and the rest has no known cause. The V and J calls and clone size were taken over from that table, and D and trimming were inferred from the DNA. This sample contains more than 20,000 clones, none of which is a singleton. Of the sample, about 1.5% is held by the ten largest clones.

The receptor was derived from a man between 50 and 59 years old in good health, CMV-negative, and a related stem cell transplant donor. This chain joins TRBV5-1 to TRBJ1-3; no D gene can be assigned with confidence. Sample: PBMCs. The CDR3 amino acid sequence is: CASALAATGNTIYF. The DNA reads as follows: TGCGCCAGCGCCCTAGCAGCAACTGGAAACACCATATATTTT. Joined to the reference TRBV5-1 and TRBJ1-3 proteins, this CDR3 gives the full variable domain: KAGVTQTPRYLIKTRGQQVTLSCSPISGHRSVSWYQQTPGQGLQFLFEYFSETQRNKGNFPGRFSGRQFSNSRSEMNVSTLELGDSALYLCASALAATGNTIYFGEGSWLTVV.